These 8 T cell receptor beta chains originate from one sample sequenced in a study of regulatory T cells in long-lasting Graves disease. Documented time point: newly diagnosed GD, antithyroid drugs for less than 3 months. Extracted RNA from PBMCs served as the source of the TCR library. TCR beta libraries were built with iRepertoire HTBI primers and Arm-PCR of CDR3 regions. TCRdb itself ran the multiplex PCR reads through MiXCR, one entry per CDR3 protein. In the table there are about 620,000 distinct CDR3 sequences, roughly 15% of which are singletons. The sample was also linked to a second study, of T cells in Graves' hyperthyroidism and ophthalmopathy.

The source was peripheral blood mononuclear cells (PBMCs), collected at new diagnosis, from a patient treated with antithyroid drugs. The receptors were gathered from a woman between 25 and 40 years old with Graves disease.

This clonotype was observed many times. This sequence joins TRBV20-1 and TRBJ1-5, with a weak D call TRBD1 (5 bases). Trimming left V 3 bases short and J 6 bases short, with 15 bases between. The CDR3 has 14 residues. Germline V gene lookup returns CDR1 DFQATT and CDR2 SNEGSKA (reference sequence). The DNA for the CDR3 is TGCAGTGCTAGCCGGGGGAGTCCGGCTCAGCCCCAGCATTTT. It encodes CSASRGSPAQPQHF.

The chain employs TRBV3-1 and TRBJ2-7; the D gene is possibly TRBD1 (6 bases). The V gene's germline CDR1 is LGHDT and CDR2 YNNKEL (reference sequence). V dropped 3 bases and J dropped 2 bases, with 14 bases sitting between them. The length of the CDR3 is 15 residues. This CDR3 reads CASSHIGRGAYEQYF. Here the CDR3 DNA reads TGTGCCAGCAGCCACATAGGCAGGGGCGCCTACGAGCAGTACTTC.

This clonotype was recorded a few times. This chain joins TRBV28 and TRBJ2-7; TRBD1 matches at 7 bases. Unmatched junction bases numbered 11, after V lost 5 bases and J lost 7 bases. Germline V gene sequence: CDR1 MDHEN, CDR2 SYDVKM. The CDR3 is made up of 14 amino acids. The CDR3 protein is CASSPSDRVGEQYF. As DNA, the CDR3 is TGTGCCAGCAGTCCGAGCGACAGGGTAGGGGAGCAGTACTTC.

V and J are TRBV6-1 and TRBJ1-2, with D possibly matching TRBD1 (5 bases). Germline V CDR1 and CDR2: MNHNS, SASEGT. V lost 3 bases, J lost 7 bases, and 6 bases lay in between. The CDR3 extends over 11 amino acids. The chain's CDR3 is CASSDGGGYTF. CDR3 in DNA: TGTGCCAGCAGTGACGGGGGTGGCTACACCTTC.

The V call is TRBV12-3 or TRBV12-4, the J call TRBJ1-2, with D perhaps TRBD1 (6 bases). With 6 bases removed from V and 8 bases from J, the gap between germline ends came to 16 bases. This CDR3 has 13 residues. The CDR3 protein is CASRRAGVRGYTF. The CDR3 DNA reads as TGTGCCAGCAGGAGGGCAGGGGTAAGAGGCTACACCTTC.

This clonotype turned up a few times. This chain links TRBV20-1 with TRBJ2-7; the match to TRBD2 covers 14 bases. Germline V gene lookup returns CDR1 DFQATT and CDR2 SNEGSKA (reference sequence). Trimming at V came to 4 bases and at J to 0 bases, leaving 8 bases not matched to a gene. This CDR3 spans 17 amino acids. The CDR3 spells CSAIGLAGGWSSYEQYF. The CDR3 DNA follows: TGCAGTGCTATTGGACTAGCGGGAGGTTGGAGCTCCTACGAGCAGTACTTC.

There are a few counts of this clonotype. A read error is possible here, since a much larger clone lies one base away. The chain is built from TRBV6-1 and TRBJ2-5; 8 nucleotides line up with TRBD1. The CDR3 runs to 17 residues. Germline assignment: CDR1 MNHNS and CDR2 SASEGT. The CDR3 is CASHRQGRRGGQEAQYF. The CDR3 DNA reads as TGTGCCTCCCATAGACAGGGGCGGAGAGGTGGGCAAGAGGCCCAGTACTTC.

This clonotype was seen a handful of times. The chain employs TRBV20-1 and TRBJ2-1, with D tentatively TRBD1 or TRBD2 (5 bases each). The germline V and J ends were trimmed by 3 bases and 6 bases, with 12 bases remaining between them. The CDR3 covers 13 residues. Looked up from germline, CDR1 is DFQATT and CDR2 is SNEGSKA (reference sequence). The DNA for the CDR3 is TGCAGTGCTAGGGGGGATACGGGCAATGAGCAGTTCTTC. This sequence encodes CSARGDTGNEQFF.